This TCR beta chain was profiled in a study of blood T cell repertoires in COVID-19. Study-wide context: Samples came from the United States, Italy and Spain, spanning acute and convalescent COVID-19. PBMCs, B-cell-depleted T cells, or T cells provided the cDNA or gDNA that made up the material.

In the source study's methods: It was from reference gene primer amplification that nucleated cell counts were estimated. The method was immunoSEQ multiplex PCR; TCRdb's version includes in-frame clones alone and lacks a portion of them. V, J and clone size reflect that table, while D and trimming were determined from the DNA. The table has some 170,000 clones, roughly 89% seen once. After removal of 0 bases from V and 4 bases from J, the junction contained 10 bases not matched to a gene. This CDR3 has 17 residues. CDR1 is PRHDT and CDR2 is FYEKMQ in the germline V gene (reference sequence). The TCR comes from a woman aged 45-65 years with acute or convalescent COVID-19. The chain joins TRBV13 to TRBJ2-3, with 7 bases identical to TRBD1. Sequencing was done on a sample of peripheral blood. The CDR3 DNA reads as TGTGCCAGCAGCTTAGGCCTCAGAGGGGGCGCCTCAGATACGCAGTATTTT. Amino acids: CASSLGLRGGASDTQYF.